These 22 T cell receptor beta chains originate from one sample sequenced in a study of shared clonotypes between healthy human individuals. Assay used: immunoSEQ multiplex PCR; TCRdb lists only in-frame clones, some missing. The table shows 2.3 million or so clones, with 85% to 95% occurring only once. Sequencing was carried out using naive CD4+ T cells from PBMCs. The subset was: CD45RA+ positively selected. These receptors came from a young man in good health. Some clones in this sample may be carry-over from other donors' samples.

The rearrangement joins TRBV7-8 to TRBJ2-5, with 7 bases identical to TRBD1. The germline V gene has CDR1 SGHVS and CDR2 FQNEAQ. V gave up 5 bases and J gave up 1 base; unmatched junction bases: 7. The CDR3 consists of 15 residues. The CDR3 DNA reads as TGTGCCAGCAGCCGGGGACAGCGAACCCAAGAGACCCAGTACTTC. Translation: CASSRGQRTQETQYF.

The chain has TRBV7-2 and TRBJ1-1; D not certain. The CDR3 is made up of 14 amino acids. Per the germline V gene, CDR1 is SGHTA and CDR2 is FQGNSA. The ends were cut back, 1 base at V and 3 bases at J, with 9 bases in the middle. In DNA, the CDR3 is TGTGCCAGCAGCTTAGTTCCCGCCGACACTGAAGCTTTCTTT. Amino acids: CASSLVPADTEAFF.

The rearrangement uses TRBV10-1 and TRBJ2-7, with a weak D call TRBD1 (6 bases). The germline V and J ends were trimmed by 11 bases and 5 bases, with 16 bases remaining between them. The germline gives CDR1 WNHNN, CDR2 SYGVQD (reference sequence). This CDR3 is 12 amino acids long. Here the CDR3 DNA reads TGCGCCGGGTCCAGGGGCTCGGACGAGCAGTACTTC. Amino acids: CAGSRGSDEQYF.

The V call is TRBV18, the J call TRBJ1-4; 10 positions agree with TRBD1. After removal of 6 bases from V and 6 bases from J, the junction contained 10 bases not matched to a gene. Germline assignment: CDR1 KGHSH and CDR2 LQKENI. The length of the CDR3 is 16 residues. CDR3 sequence reads: CASSPTGGATYEKLFF. In nucleotides, the CDR3 is TGTGCCAGCTCCCCGACAGGGGGCGCGACGTATGAAAAACTGTTTTTT.

The rearrangement joins TRBV28 to TRBJ2-3; 11 bases match TRBD2. The CDR3 extends over 14 amino acids. Per germline, CDR1 MDHEN and CDR2 SYDVKM. After removal of 8 bases from V and 4 bases from J, the junction contained 5 bases not matched to a gene. The CDR3 region is CASGLAGGPDTQYF. CDR3 DNA sequence: TGTGCCAGCGGGCTAGCGGGAGGTCCAGATACGCAGTATTTT.

The rearrangement links TRBV11-1 to TRBJ2-7, with D uncertain. The V end lost 7 bases, the J end lost 2 bases, and 21 bases lay between the germline ends. Looked up from germline, CDR1 is SGHAT and CDR2 is FQDESV (reference sequence). CDR3 length: 16 amino acids. The CDR3 DNA reads TGTGCCAGCACCCCGCGTAGAAACCGACCTGCCTACGAGCAGTACTTC. Amino acid sequence: CASTPRRNRPAYEQYF.

V is TRBV10-3 and J is TRBJ2-7, with D perhaps TRBD1 or TRBD2 (6 bases each). Germline loops: CDR1 ENHRY, CDR2 SYGVKD. The CDR3 has 14 amino acids. The V and J ends lost 3 bases and 2 bases respectively, with 11 bases between them. The CDR3 spells CAISDAGQPYEQYF. CDR3 coding DNA: TGTGCCATCAGTGATGCGGGACAACCCTACGAGCAGTACTTC.

As DNA, the CDR3 is TGTGCCACCAGCAGGGCCAGGGGAGGGAATAATTTTGAGCAGTACTTC. Its translation: CATSRARGGNNFEQYF. The gene calls are TRBV15 and TRBJ2-7, with D maybe TRBD2 (7 bases). The V end lost 3 bases, the J end lost 7 bases, and 22 bases lay between the germline ends. This CDR3 contains 16 residues. Germline V CDR1 and CDR2: LNHNV, YYDKDF (reference sequence).

This rearrangement joins TRBV7-9 to TRBJ2-1; the match to TRBD2 covers 8 bases. The CDR3 consists of 18 residues. The germline V gene has CDR1 SEHNR and CDR2 FQNEAQ (reference sequence). Germline trimming cut 2 bases from V and 3 bases from J; bases unmatched to any gene: 12. CDR3 bases: TGTGCCAGCAGCTTACAACGTACTAGCGGACCACTCTACAATGAGCAGTTCTTC. It specifies CASSLQRTSGPLYNEQFF.

The chain joins TRBV6-1 to TRBJ1-1; D is perhaps TRBD1 (6 bases). Trimming stripped 3 bases from V and 0 bases from J, with 11 bases between. The CDR3 has 15 residues. Germline CDR1 and CDR2: MNHNS and SASEGT. The CDR3 coding sequence is TGTGCCAGCAGTGACCTCGGGACATTGAACACTGAAGCTTTCTTT. This encodes CASSDLGTLNTEAFF.

As DNA, the CDR3 is TGTGCCAGCTCAGGGGTCATGAACTATGGCTACACCTTC. Its protein product is CASSGVMNYGYTF. The chain employs TRBV5-8 and TRBJ1-2; tentative D call: TRBD1 (6 bases). Germline CDR1 SGHTS, CDR2 YDEGEE. Trimming took 7 bases from V and 2 from J, leaving 12 bases between them. CDR3 length equals 13 residues.

This clone is a singleton in its sample. The chain links TRBV2 to TRBJ2-7; 8 bases are shared with TRBD1. The CDR3 sequence is 16 residues long. CDR1 and CDR2 from the germline V gene are SNHLY and FYNNEI. J was trimmed by 6 bases and V by 3 bases; bases with no gene match: 13. CDR3 loop: CASSEAWTGRTGEQYF. CDR3 nucleotides: TGTGCCAGCAGTGAGGCCTGGACAGGGCGTACAGGCGAGCAGTACTTC.

The chain has TRBV2 and TRBJ1-1; tentative D call: TRBD1 (6 bases). V was clipped by 4 bases and J by 1 base, with 13 bases between them. Germline CDR1 and CDR2: SNHLY and FYNNEI. The length of the CDR3 is 15 residues. The CDR3 is CASSATGLWNTEAFF. In DNA, the CDR3 is TGTGCCAGCAGTGCCACAGGGCTATGGAACACTGAAGCTTTCTTT.

The genes are TRBV6-5 and TRBJ1-3; no reliable D call. Germline CDR1 and CDR2: MNHEY and SVGAGI. Trimming took 3 bases from V and 4 from J, leaving 10 bases between them. The CDR3 length is 14 residues. CDR3 sequence: CASSYGVGGNTIYF. The CDR3 bases are TGTGCCAGCAGTTATGGTGTAGGAGGAAACACCATATATTTT.

The sample holds one count of this clone. Here the CDR3 reads CASSLGSLGTYEQYF. For the CDR3, the DNA is TGCGCCAGCAGCTTGGGTTCCTTGGGGACCTACGAGCAGTACTTC. This chain joins TRBV5-1 and TRBJ2-7; D ambiguous. V gave up 0 bases and J gave up 2 bases, with 12 bases separating them. Germline V gene data show CDR1 as SGHRS and CDR2 as YFSETQ. CDR3 size: 15 residues.

This clone has just one count. The chain employs TRBV7-2 and TRBJ2-7; TRBD1 agrees at 7 bases. Germline values: CDR1 SGHTA, CDR2 FQGNSA. Germline trimming cut 3 bases from V and 5 bases from J; bases unmatched to any gene: 10. This CDR3 region has 15 residues. CDR3 residues: CASSFPDRATNEQYF. The CDR3 DNA follows: TGTGCCAGCAGCTTCCCCGACAGGGCCACAAACGAGCAGTACTTC.

The genes are TRBV2 and TRBJ1-4; 11 positions agree with TRBD1. Germline CDR1 reads SNHLY; CDR2 reads FYNNEI. This CDR3 is 16 amino acids long. Losses at the gene ends were 6 bases for V and 5 bases for J; bases not matched to a gene: 8. The CDR3 coding sequence is TGTGCCAGCAGAGACCAGGGACAGGGGGTAAATGAAAAACTGTTTTTT. Encoded protein: CASRDQGQGVNEKLFF. The full variable domain, in which reference TRBV2 and TRBJ1-4 provide the parts outside the CDR3, is EPEVTQTPSHQVTQMGQEVILRCVPISNHLYFYWYRQILGQKVEFLVSFYNNEISEKSEIFDDQFSVERPDGSNFTLKIRSTKLEDSAMYFCASRDQGQGVNEKLFFGSGTQLSVL.

The J gene is TRBJ2-7, the V gene TRBV19; 7 bases fit TRBD1. Trimming cost V 6 bases and J 9 bases; bases outside gene matches: 11. The germline V gene has CDR1 LNHDA and CDR2 SQIVND (reference sequence). This CDR3 is built from 13 residues. In DNA form, the CDR3 reads TGTGCCAGTAGAGGGGGACAGACTACGACGCAGTACTTC. It yields the protein CASRGGQTTTQYF. The variable domain in full, with the rest retrieved from reference TRBV19 and TRBJ2-7, is DGGITQSPKYLFRKEGQNVTLSCEQNLNHDAMYWYRQDPGQGLRLIYYSQIVNDFQKGDIAEGYSVSREKKESFPLTVTSAQKNPTAFYLCASRGGQTTTQYFGPGTRLTVT.

To note about this clone: The sample holds other DNA sequences that translate to the same CDR3. The gene calls are TRBV28 and TRBJ2-6, with D maybe TRBD1 (6 bases). The germline V gene encodes CDR1 MDHEN and CDR2 SYDVKM. The CDR3 sequence is 15 residues long. V lost 5 bases and J lost 4, with 12 bases in between. The CDR3 bases are TGTGCCAGCAGTCTCGCAGGGGCCGGGGCCAACGTCCTGACTTTC. Amino acid sequence: CASSLAGAGANVLTF.

The chain employs TRBV19 and TRBJ1-2; 8 bases are shared with TRBD1. V was clipped by 5 bases and J by 8 bases; unmatched bases: 13. CDR1 LNHDA and CDR2 SQIVND come from the germline V gene (reference sequence). CDR3 length: 15 residues. CDR3 coding DNA: TGTGCCAGTAGTGCAGGGGGCCCTTCGGCGGACGGCTACACCTTC. Protein product: CASSAGGPSADGYTF.

The V gene is TRBV5-1, the J gene TRBJ2-5; TRBD2 might be the D (5 bases). This CDR3 is 13 amino acids long. Looked up from germline, CDR1 is SGHRS and CDR2 is YFSETQ. V was pared by 4 bases and J by 0 bases, with 7 bases between. CDR3 sequence: CASSRGYQETQYF. The CDR3 DNA reads TGCGCCAGCAGCAGAGGGTACCAAGAGACCCAGTACTTC.

The gene calls are TRBV28 and TRBJ1-2; maybe TRBD1 (5 bases). V lost 6 bases and J lost 8, with 22 bases in between. Germline V CDR1 and CDR2: MDHEN, SYDVKM. This CDR3 contains 15 residues. CDR3 protein: CASSVGRGALEGYTF. The DNA for the CDR3 is TGTGCCAGCAGCGTAGGAAGGGGCGCGCTCGAAGGCTACACCTTC.